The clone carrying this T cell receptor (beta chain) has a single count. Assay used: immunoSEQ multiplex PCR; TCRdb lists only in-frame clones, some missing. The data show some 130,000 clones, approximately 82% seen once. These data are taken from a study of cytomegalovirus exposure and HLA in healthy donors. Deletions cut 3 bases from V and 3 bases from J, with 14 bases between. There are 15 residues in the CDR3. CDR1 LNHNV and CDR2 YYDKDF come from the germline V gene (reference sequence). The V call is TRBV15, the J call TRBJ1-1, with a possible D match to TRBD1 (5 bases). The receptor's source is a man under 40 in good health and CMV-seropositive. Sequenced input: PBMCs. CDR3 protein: CATSSVLGADTEAFF. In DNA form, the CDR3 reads TGTGCCACCAGCAGTGTTCTAGGGGCCGACACTGAAGCTTTCTTT.